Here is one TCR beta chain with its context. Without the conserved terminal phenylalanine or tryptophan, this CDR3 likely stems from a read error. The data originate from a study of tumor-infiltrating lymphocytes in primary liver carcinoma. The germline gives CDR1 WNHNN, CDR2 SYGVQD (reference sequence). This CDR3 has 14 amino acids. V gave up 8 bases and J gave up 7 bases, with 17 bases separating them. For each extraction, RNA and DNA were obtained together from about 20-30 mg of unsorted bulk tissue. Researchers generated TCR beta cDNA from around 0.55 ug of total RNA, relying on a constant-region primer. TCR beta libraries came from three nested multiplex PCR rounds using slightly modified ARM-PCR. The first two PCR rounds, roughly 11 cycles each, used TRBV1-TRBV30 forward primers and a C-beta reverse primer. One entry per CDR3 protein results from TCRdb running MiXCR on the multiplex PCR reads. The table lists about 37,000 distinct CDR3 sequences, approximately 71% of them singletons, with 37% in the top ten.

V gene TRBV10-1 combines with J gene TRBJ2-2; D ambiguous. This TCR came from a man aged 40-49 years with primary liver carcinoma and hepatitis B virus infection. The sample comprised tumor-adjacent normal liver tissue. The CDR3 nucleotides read TGCGCCAGCTCCGACGGCATAGACATCGGGGAGCTGTTTTTG. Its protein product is CASSDGIDIGELFL.